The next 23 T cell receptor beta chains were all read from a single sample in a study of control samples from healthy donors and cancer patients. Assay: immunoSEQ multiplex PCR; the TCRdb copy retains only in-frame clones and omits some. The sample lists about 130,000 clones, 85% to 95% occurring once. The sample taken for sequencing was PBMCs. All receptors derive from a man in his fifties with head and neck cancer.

Here the CDR3 reads CAWSVGILGGGPQHF. CDR3 DNA: TGTGCCTGGAGTGTAGGGATCCTGGGAGGGGGGCCCCAGCATTTT. The chain combines TRBV30 with TRBJ1-5, with a weak D call TRBD1 (6 bases). This CDR3 has 15 residues. Trimming removed 0 bases at V and 9 bases at J, with 18 bases between. CDR1 is GTSNPN, CDR2 SVGIG, per germline (reference sequence).

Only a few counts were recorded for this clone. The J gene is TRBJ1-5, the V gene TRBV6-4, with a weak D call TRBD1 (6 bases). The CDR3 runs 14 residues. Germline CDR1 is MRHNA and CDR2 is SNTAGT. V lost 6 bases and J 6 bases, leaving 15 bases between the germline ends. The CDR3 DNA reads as TGTGCCAGCAGCGCGGATGAGGGGGGTCAGCCCCAGCATTTT. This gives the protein CASSADEGGQPQHF.

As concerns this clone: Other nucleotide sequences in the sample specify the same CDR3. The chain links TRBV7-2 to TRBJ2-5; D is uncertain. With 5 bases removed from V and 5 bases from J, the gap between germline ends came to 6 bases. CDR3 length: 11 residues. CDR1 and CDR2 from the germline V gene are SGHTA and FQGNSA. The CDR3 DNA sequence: TGTGCCAGCAGCCTAAGCGAGACCCAGTACTTC. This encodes CASSLSETQYF.

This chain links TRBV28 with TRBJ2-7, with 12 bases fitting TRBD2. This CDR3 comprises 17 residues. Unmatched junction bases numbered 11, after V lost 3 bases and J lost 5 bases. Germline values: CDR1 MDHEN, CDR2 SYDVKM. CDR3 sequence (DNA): TGTGCCAGCAGTTTGGTCTCTAGCGGGGGGGCCGTCGACGAGCAGTACTTC. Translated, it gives CASSLVSSGGAVDEQYF. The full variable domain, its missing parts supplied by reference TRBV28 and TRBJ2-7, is DVKVTQSSRYLVKRTGEKVFLECVQDMDHENMFWYRQDPGLGLRLIYFSYDVKMKEKGDIPEGYSVSREKKERFSLILESASTNQTSMYLCASSLVSSGGAVDEQYFGPGTRLTVT.

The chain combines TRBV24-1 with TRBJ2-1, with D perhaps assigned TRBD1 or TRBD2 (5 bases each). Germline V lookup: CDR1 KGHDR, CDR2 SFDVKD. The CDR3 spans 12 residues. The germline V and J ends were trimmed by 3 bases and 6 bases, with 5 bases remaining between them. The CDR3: CATSDGTNEQFF. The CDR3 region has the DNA TGTGCCACCAGTGATGGGACCAATGAGCAGTTCTTC.

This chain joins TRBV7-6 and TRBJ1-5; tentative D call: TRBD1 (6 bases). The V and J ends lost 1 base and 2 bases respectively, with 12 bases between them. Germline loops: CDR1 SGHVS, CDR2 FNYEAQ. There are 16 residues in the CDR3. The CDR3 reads CASSLVGRGRNQPQHF. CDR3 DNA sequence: TGTGCCAGCAGCTTAGTGGGGCGGGGGCGCAATCAGCCCCAGCATTTT.

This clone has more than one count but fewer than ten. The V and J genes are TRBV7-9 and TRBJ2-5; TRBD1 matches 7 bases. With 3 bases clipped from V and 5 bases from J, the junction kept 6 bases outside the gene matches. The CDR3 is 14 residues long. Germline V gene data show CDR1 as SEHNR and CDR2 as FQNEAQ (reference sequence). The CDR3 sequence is CASSFRQGWETQYF. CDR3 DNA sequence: TGTGCCAGCAGCTTCCGACAGGGTTGGGAGACCCAGTACTTC.

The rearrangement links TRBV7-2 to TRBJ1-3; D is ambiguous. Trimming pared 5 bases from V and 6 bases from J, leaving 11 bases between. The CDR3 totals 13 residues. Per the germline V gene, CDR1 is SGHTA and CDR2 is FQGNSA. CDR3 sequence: CASSGYPVNTIYF. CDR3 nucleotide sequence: TGTGCCAGCAGCGGCTACCCCGTAAACACCATATATTTT.

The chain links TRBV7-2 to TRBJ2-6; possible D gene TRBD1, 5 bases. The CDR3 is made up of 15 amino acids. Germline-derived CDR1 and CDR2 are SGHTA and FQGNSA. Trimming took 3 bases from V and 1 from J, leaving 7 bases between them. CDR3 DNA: TGTGCCAGCAGCTTTGCAGGGTCTGGGGCCAACGTCCTGACTTTC. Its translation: CASSFAGSGANVLTF.

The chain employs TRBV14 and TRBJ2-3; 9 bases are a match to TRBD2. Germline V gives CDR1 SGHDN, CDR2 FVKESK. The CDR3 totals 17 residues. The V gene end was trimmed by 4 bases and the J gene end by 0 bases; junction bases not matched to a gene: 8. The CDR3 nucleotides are TGTGCCAGCAGCCCTCTTAGCGGGGGAACTAGCACAGATACGCAGTATTTT. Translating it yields CASSPLSGGTSTDTQYF.

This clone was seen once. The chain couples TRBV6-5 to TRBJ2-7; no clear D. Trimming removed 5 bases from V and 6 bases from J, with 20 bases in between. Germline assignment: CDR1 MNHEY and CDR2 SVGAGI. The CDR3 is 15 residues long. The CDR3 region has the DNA TGTGCCAGCAGTCTCCGACCACCGAACGGTCCCGAGCAGTACTTC. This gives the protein CASSLRPPNGPEQYF.

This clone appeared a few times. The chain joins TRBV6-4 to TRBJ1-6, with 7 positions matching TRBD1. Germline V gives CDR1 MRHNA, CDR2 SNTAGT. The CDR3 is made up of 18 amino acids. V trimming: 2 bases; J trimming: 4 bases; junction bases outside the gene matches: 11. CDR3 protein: CASSDKGTVRSYNSPLHF. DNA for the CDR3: TGTGCCAGCAGTGACAAAGGGACAGTTAGGTCGTATAATTCACCCCTCCACTTT.

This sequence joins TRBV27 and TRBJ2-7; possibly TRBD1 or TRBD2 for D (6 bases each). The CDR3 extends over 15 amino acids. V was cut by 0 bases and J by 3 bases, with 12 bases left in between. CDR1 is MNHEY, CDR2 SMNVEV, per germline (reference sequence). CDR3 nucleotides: TGTGCCAGCAGTTTATCGGGGGAGGACAGCTACGAGCAGTACTTC. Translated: CASSLSGEDSYEQYF.

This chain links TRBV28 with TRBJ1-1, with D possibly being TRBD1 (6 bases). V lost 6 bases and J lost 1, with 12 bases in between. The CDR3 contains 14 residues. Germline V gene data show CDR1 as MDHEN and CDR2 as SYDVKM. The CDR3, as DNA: TGTGCCAGCAGACCGAGGGGGGGGAACACTGAAGCTTTCTTT. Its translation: CASRPRGGNTEAFF.

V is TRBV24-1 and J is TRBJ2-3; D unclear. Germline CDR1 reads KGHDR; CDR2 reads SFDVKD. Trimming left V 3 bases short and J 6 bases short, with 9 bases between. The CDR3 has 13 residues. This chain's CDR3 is CATSDPGVDTQYF. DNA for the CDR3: TGTGCCACCAGTGATCCGGGCGTCGATACGCAGTATTTT.

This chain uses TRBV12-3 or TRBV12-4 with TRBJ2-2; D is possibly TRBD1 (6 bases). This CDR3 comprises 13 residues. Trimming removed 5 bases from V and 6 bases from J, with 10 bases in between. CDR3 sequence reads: CASSVNRAGELFF. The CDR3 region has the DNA TGTGCCAGCAGTGTTAACAGGGCCGGGGAGCTGTTTTTT.

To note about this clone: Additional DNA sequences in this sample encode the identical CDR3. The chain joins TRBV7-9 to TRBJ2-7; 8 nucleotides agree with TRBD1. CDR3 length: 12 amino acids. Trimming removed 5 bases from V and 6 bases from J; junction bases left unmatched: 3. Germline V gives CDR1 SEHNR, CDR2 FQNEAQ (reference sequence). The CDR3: CASSLDRGEQYF. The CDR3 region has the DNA TGTGCCAGCAGCCTCGACAGGGGCGAGCAGTACTTC.

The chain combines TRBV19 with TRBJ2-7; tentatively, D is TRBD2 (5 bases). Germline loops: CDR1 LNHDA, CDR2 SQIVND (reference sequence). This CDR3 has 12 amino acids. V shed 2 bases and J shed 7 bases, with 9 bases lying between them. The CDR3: CASSISGGEQYF. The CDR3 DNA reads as TGTGCCAGTAGTATATCTGGAGGAGAGCAGTACTTC.

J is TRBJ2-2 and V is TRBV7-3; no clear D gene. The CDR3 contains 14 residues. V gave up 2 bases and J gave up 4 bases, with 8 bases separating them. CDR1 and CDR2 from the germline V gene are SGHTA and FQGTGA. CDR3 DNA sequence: TGTGCCAGCAGCTTAGAATGGAGCACCGGGGAGCTGTTTTTT. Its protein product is CASSLEWSTGELFF. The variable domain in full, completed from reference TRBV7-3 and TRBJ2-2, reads GAGVSQTPSNKVTEKGKYVELRCDPISGHTALYWYRQSLGQGPEFLIYFQGTGAADDSGLPNDRFFAVRPEGSVSTLKIQRTERGDSAVYLCASSLEWSTGELFFGEGSRLTVL.

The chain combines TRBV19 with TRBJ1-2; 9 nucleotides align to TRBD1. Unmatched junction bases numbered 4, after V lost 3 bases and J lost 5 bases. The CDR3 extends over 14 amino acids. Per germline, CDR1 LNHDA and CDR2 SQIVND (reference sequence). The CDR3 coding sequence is TGTGCCAGTAGTATTGACAGGGGGAATTATGGCTACACCTTC. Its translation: CASSIDRGNYGYTF.

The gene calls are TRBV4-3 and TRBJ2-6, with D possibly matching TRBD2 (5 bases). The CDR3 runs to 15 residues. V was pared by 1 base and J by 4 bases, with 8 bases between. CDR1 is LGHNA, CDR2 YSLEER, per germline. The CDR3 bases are TGCGCCAGCAGCCAAGGAGGGCCAGGGGCCAACGTCCTGACTTTC. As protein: CASSQGGPGANVLTF.

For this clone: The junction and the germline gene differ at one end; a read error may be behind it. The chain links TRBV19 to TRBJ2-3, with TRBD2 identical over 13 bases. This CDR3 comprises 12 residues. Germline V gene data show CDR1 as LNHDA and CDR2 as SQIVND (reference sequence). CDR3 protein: CATRTSGGVETF. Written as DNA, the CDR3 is TGTGCCACCAGGACTAGCGGGGGAGTGGAAACTTTT.

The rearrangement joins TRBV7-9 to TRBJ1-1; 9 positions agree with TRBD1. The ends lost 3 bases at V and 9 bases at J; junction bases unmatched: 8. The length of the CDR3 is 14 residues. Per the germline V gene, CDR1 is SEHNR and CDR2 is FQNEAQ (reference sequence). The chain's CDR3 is CASSLSLNRGQAFF. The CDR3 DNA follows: TGTGCCAGCAGCTTGAGTCTTAACAGGGGGCAAGCTTTCTTT. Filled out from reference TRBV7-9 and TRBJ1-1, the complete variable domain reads DTGVSQNPRHKITKRGQNVTFRCDPISEHNRLYWYRQTLGQGPEFLTYFQNEAQLEKSRLLSDRFSAERPKGSFSTLEIQRTEQGDSAMYLCASSLSLNRGQAFFGQGTRLTVV.